This paragraph reports one T cell receptor beta chain. This CDR3 is 13 amino acids long. V lost 10 bases, J lost 3 bases, and 13 bases lay in between. Germline V gene data show CDR1 as ENHRY and CDR2 as SYGVKD. The sample originates from a study of control samples from healthy donors and cancer patients. TCRdb's copy holds only in-frame clones and misses some; the assay was immunoSEQ multiplex PCR. The sample contains 99,000 or so clones, 83% of which appear only once. This chain joins TRBV10-3 and TRBJ2-1, with TRBD2 as a possible D gene (6 bases). The TCR comes from a woman aged 45-65 years in good health. Sequencing input: blood. CDR3 nucleotides: TGTGCCACCGGACGGGGGAACTACAATGAGCAGTTCTTC. This codes for CATGRGNYNEQFF.